This T cell receptor (beta chain) was captured in a study of cytomegalovirus exposure and HLA in healthy donors. CDR1 is SGHTA and CDR2 is FQGTGA in the germline V gene. The V gene end was trimmed by 1 base and the J gene end by 2 bases; junction bases not matched to a gene: 11. The CDR3 consists of 20 residues. PCR employed 60 Vbeta and 13 Jbeta primers. Libraries were prepared by immunoSEQ multiplex PCR; TCRdb keeps only in-frame clonotypes and omits some of them. The table has about 200,000 clones, around 80% seen once. The chain couples TRBV7-3 to TRBJ2-3; the match to TRBD2 covers 14 bases. The sequenced material came from PBMCs. This clonotype originated in a man aged 50 to 59 in good health and CMV-seronegative. CDR3 protein: CASSLSGTSGSLGFTDTQYF. CDR3 nucleotide sequence: TGTGCCAGCAGCTTAAGTGGGACTAGCGGGAGTCTAGGCTTCACAGATACGCAGTATTTT.